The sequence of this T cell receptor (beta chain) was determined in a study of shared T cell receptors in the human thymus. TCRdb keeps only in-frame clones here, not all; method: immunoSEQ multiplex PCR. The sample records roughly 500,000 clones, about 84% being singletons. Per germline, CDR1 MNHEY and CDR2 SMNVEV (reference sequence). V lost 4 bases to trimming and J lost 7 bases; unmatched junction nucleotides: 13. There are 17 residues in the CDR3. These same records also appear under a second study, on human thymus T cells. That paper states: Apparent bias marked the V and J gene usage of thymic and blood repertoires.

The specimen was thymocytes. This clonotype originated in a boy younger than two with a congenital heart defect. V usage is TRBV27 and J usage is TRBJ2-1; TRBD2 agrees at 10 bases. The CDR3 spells CASSSQELAGPLNEQFF. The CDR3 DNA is TGTGCCAGCAGTTCCCAGGAACTAGCGGGACCTCTGAATGAGCAGTTCTTC.